These 19 T cell receptor beta chains were all obtained from the same sample, sequenced in a study of CD8 T cells in ankylosing spondylitis listed by TCRdb under 2017. Receptors were amplified or captured by 5' RACE. The sequencer listed for this sample is Illumina HiSeq 2500. Starting from the raw public reads, TCRdb applied fastp trimming at Q25, assembled clones with MiXCR and retained in-frame beta chains. Rows are unified per CDR3 protein, each entry keeping the most common DNA and genes. The sample table shows approximately 150,000 distinct CDR3 sequences, and 30% to 35% are seen once. About 6% of the sample belongs to the ten largest clones. Input material: synovial fluid, either unsorted or a sorted T cell fraction (not recorded which). The receptors were sampled from a male donor with ankylosing spondylitis.

This clonotype came up a few times. CDR3 residues: CASSRRQETQYF. The CDR3 nucleotides read TGTGCCAGCAGTCGCAGACAAGAGACCCAGTACTTC. The chain employs TRBV25-1 and TRBJ2-5; D is uncertain. The CDR3 is 12 residues long. CDR1 MGHDK and CDR2 SYGVNS come from the germline V gene. Trimming left V 5 bases short and J 2 bases short, with 6 bases between.

This rearrangement joins TRBV6-1 to TRBJ1-4, with no clear D. Trimming left V 4 bases short and J 5 bases short, with 8 bases between. Germline V gives CDR1 MNHNS, CDR2 SASEGT. This CDR3 has 13 amino acids. The CDR3 DNA follows: TGTGCCAGCAGTGCAGTAACAAATGAAAAACTGTTTTTT. Protein product: CASSAVTNEKLFF.

The chain joins TRBV6-5 to TRBJ1-2; 9 nucleotides match TRBD1. V trimming: 0 bases; J trimming: 3 bases; junction bases outside the gene matches: 2. The CDR3 runs 15 residues. Germline V CDR1 and CDR2: MNHEY, SVGAGI. The DNA for the CDR3 is TGTGCCAGCAGTTACTCTCGGACAGGGGACTATGGCTACACCTTC. Residues: CASSYSRTGDYGYTF.

This clonotype turned up a few times. V is TRBV25-1 and J is TRBJ2-1; 10 nucleotides align to TRBD1. V lost 7 bases, J lost 1 base, and 4 bases stayed unmatched. This CDR3 has 15 residues. Germline-derived CDR1 and CDR2 are MGHDK and SYGVNS. The CDR3 loop is CASTPGQGSYNEQFF. Here the CDR3 DNA reads TGTGCCAGCACTCCGGGACAGGGGTCCTACAATGAGCAGTTCTTC.

The chain is built from TRBV9 and TRBJ2-7, with 9 positions matching TRBD1. The V gene's germline CDR1 is SGDLS and CDR2 YYNGEE. Germline trimming cut 3 bases from V and 2 bases from J; bases unmatched to any gene: 6. The CDR3 totals 15 residues. CDR3 DNA: TGTGCCAGCAGCGGATCCGGGACAGGGACCTACGAGCAGTACTTC. This gives the protein CASSGSGTGTYEQYF.

This sequence joins TRBV10-3 and TRBJ2-3; no clear D gene. Per germline, CDR1 ENHRY and CDR2 SYGVKD. CDR3 length equals 11 residues. Trimming removed 6 bases at V and 4 bases at J, with 5 bases between. This CDR3 is CAISASDTQYF. The CDR3 nucleotides are TGTGCCATCAGCGCGTCAGATACGCAGTATTTT.

This clonotype was detected ten times or more. The CDR3 DNA reads as TGCAGTGCTCCCCAGGTTAGCGGGAGCTCCTACGAGCAGTACTTC. This sequence encodes CSAPQVSGSSYEQYF. The chain recombines TRBV20-1 with TRBJ2-7; 9 positions match TRBD2. This CDR3 comprises 15 residues. With 5 bases clipped from V and 0 bases from J, the junction kept 8 bases outside the gene matches. CDR1 and CDR2 from the germline V gene are DFQATT and SNEGSKA (reference sequence).

The rearrangement uses TRBV2 and TRBJ2-3; 7 bases align to TRBD1. The V and J ends lost 4 bases and 1 base, in that order; junction bases with no gene match: 5. This CDR3 spans 15 amino acids. Germline V CDR1 and CDR2: SNHLY, FYNNEI. This CDR3 reads CASSVVGQGTDTQYF. The CDR3 bases are TGTGCCAGCAGTGTTGTTGGACAGGGCACAGATACGCAGTATTTT.

Concerning this clonotype itself: A read error may account for a junction end that differs from germline. The gene calls are TRBV15 and TRBJ2-1, with TRBD2 matching over 10 bases. Germline-derived CDR1 and CDR2 are LNHNV and YYDKDF (reference sequence). The CDR3 contains 15 residues. CDR3 nucleotides: TGTGCCACCAGCAGGCTAGCGGGGGATTACAATGAGCATTTCTTC. Amino acid sequence: CATSRLAGDYNEHFF.

The chain has TRBV6-2 or TRBV6-3 and TRBJ1-2, with a possible D match to TRBD1 (5 bases). The germline V and J ends were trimmed by 0 bases and 0 bases, with 14 bases remaining between them. Germline V gives CDR1 MNHEY, CDR2 SVGEGT. The CDR3 is made up of 17 amino acids. The CDR3 coding sequence is TGTGCCAGCAGTTACTCAACCCCCGGGACGGCTAACTATGGCTACACCTTC. This encodes CASSYSTPGTANYGYTF.

The chain links TRBV20-1 to TRBJ2-7, with 11 positions matching TRBD2. The ends lost 2 bases at V and 6 bases at J; junction bases unmatched: 9. This CDR3 spans 15 amino acids. Per germline, CDR1 DFQATT and CDR2 SNEGSKA (reference sequence). CDR3 nucleotides: TGCAGTGCTAGATTGCGGTTAGCGGGAGGGCGCGAGCAGTACTTC. Translated, it gives CSARLRLAGGREQYF.

CDR3 amino acids: CATSDFRPVAGVSYEQYF. In nucleotides, the CDR3 is TGTGCCACCAGTGATTTTCGGCCGGTAGCGGGAGTCTCCTACGAGCAGTACTTC. This rearrangement joins TRBV24-1 to TRBJ2-7; 9 bases match TRBD2. The CDR3 extends over 18 amino acids. CDR1 KGHDR and CDR2 SFDVKD come from the germline V gene. Trimming cost V 1 base and J 0 bases; bases outside gene matches: 9.

The chain recombines TRBV7-9 with TRBJ1-6; D may be TRBD1 (6 bases). The ends were cut back, 2 bases at V and 8 bases at J, with 10 bases in the middle. Germline CDR1 reads SEHNR; CDR2 reads FQNEAQ (reference sequence). This CDR3 has 14 amino acids. The CDR3 coding sequence is TGTGCCAGCAGCTTAACAGGGACTCATTCACCCCTCCACTTT. It encodes CASSLTGTHSPLHF.

V gene TRBV12-3 or TRBV12-4 combines with J gene TRBJ2-2, with 8 nucleotides matching TRBD2. The J segment lost 0 bases and the V segment lost 3 bases, leaving 9 bases of the junction unmatched. The CDR3 is 18 amino acids. The CDR3 sequence is CASSFIYMGLANTGELFF. In DNA, the CDR3 is TGTGCCAGCAGTTTTATCTATATGGGACTAGCGAACACCGGGGAGCTGTTTTTT.

This clonotype was detected only a few times. The chain is built from TRBV5-1 and TRBJ2-5; D unclear. The CDR3 is made up of 13 amino acids. The germline V gene has CDR1 SGHRS and CDR2 YFSETQ. V was shortened by 3 bases and J by 0 bases, with 6 bases between the two germline ends. The CDR3 is CASSSQYQETQYF. DNA for the CDR3: TGCGCCAGCAGCTCTCAGTACCAAGAGACCCAGTACTTC. Full variable domain (outside the CDR3, taken from reference TRBV5-1 and TRBJ2-5): KAGVTQTPRYLIKTRGQQVTLSCSPISGHRSVSWYQQTPGQGLQFLFEYFSETQRNKGNFPGRFSGRQFSNSRSEMNVSTLELGDSALYLCASSSQYQETQYFGPGTRLLVL.

This clonotype has a count of ten or more. The chain has TRBV6-2 or TRBV6-3 and TRBJ2-3; TRBD2 might be the D (5 bases). The germline CDR1 and CDR2 sequences are MNHEY and SVGEGT. V was shortened by 3 bases and J by 3 bases, with 16 bases between the two germline ends. The CDR3 runs 16 residues. For the CDR3, the DNA is TGTGCCAGCAGTTATTCGACGAGGGATCTAACAGATACGCAGTATTTT. Translating gives CASSYSTRDLTDTQYF.

CDR3 DNA sequence: TGTGCAGTGGGGACAGGGGCTGCAACTAATGAAAAACTGTTTTTT. It codes for CAVGTGAATNEKLFF. The J gene is TRBJ1-4, the V gene TRBV7-8; TRBD1 agrees at 10 bases. The length of the CDR3 is 15 residues. Germline assignment: CDR1 SGHVS and CDR2 FQNEAQ.

This chain links TRBV4-1 with TRBJ2-5, with 7 bases fitting TRBD2. The CDR3 extends over 15 amino acids. Germline CDR1 is MGHRA and CDR2 is YSYEKL. The trim removed 0 bases at V and 4 bases at J, leaving 5 bases unmatched. Here the CDR3 reads CASSQEGTSVETQYF. CDR3 in DNA: TGCGCCAGCAGCCAAGAAGGTACTAGCGTAGAGACCCAGTACTTC.

This clonotype was picked up many times. The chain joins TRBV20-1 to TRBJ2-7; 7 bases align to TRBD2. This CDR3 has 13 residues. Trimming cost V 3 bases and J 0 bases; bases outside gene matches: 2. Germline V gives CDR1 DFQATT, CDR2 SNEGSKA (reference sequence). The CDR3 DNA follows: TGCAGTGCTAGGGCTAGCGGCTCCTACGAGCAGTACTTC. Encoded protein: CSARASGSYEQYF.